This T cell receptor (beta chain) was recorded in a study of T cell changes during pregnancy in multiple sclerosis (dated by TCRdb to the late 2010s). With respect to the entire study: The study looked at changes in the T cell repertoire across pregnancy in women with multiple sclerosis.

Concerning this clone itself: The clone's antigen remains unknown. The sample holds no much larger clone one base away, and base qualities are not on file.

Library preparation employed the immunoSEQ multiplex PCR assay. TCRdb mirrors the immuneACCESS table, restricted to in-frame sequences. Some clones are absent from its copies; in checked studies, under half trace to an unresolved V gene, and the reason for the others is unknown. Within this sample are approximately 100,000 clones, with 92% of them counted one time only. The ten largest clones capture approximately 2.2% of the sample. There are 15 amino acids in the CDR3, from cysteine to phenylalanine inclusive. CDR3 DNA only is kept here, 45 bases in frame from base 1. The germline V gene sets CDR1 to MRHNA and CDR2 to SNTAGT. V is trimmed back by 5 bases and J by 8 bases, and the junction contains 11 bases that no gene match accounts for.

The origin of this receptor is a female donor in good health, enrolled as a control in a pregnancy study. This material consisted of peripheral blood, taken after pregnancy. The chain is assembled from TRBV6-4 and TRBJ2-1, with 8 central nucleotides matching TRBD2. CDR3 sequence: CASSRTGGRLHEQFF. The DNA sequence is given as TGTGCCAGCAGTCGGACGGGGGGGCGGTTACATGAGCAGTTCTTC.